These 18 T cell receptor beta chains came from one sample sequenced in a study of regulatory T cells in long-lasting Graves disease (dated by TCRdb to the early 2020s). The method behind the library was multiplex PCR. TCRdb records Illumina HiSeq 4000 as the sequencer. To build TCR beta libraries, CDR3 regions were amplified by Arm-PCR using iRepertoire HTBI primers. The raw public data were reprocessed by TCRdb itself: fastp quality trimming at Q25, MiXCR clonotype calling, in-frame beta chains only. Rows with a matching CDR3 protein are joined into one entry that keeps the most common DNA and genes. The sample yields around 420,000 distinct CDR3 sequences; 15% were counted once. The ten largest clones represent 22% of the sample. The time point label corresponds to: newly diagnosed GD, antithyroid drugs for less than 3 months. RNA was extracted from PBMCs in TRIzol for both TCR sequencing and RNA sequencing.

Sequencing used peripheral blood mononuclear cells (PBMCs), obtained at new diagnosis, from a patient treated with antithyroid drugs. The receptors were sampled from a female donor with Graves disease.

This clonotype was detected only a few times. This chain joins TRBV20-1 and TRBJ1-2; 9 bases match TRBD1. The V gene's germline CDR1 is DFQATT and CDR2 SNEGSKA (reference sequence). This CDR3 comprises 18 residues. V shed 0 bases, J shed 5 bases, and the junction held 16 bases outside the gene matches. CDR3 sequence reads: CSARDPDRGPEGSYGYTF. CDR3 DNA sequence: TGCAGTGCTAGAGACCCGGACAGGGGTCCTGAGGGGAGTTATGGCTACACCTTC.

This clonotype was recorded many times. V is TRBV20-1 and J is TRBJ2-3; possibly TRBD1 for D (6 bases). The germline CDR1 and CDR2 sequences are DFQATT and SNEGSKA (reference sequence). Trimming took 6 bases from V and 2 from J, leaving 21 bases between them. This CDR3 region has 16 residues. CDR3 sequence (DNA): TGCAGTGCGCTGTCGATTAACAGGGACCTCACAGATACGCAGTATTTT. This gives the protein CSALSINRDLTDTQYF.

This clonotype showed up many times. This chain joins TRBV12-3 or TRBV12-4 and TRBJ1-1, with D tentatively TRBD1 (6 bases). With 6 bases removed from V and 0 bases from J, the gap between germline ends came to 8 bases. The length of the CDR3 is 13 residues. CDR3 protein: CASRQGLNTEAFF. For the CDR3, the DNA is TGTGCCAGCAGACAGGGACTGAACACTGAAGCTTTCTTT.

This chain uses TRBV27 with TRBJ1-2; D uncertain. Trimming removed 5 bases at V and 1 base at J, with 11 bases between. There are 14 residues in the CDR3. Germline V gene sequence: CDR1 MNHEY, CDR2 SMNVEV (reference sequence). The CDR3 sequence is CASSPLTLNYGYTF. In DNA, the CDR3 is TGTGCCAGCAGTCCGCTGACCCTTAACTATGGCTACACCTTC.

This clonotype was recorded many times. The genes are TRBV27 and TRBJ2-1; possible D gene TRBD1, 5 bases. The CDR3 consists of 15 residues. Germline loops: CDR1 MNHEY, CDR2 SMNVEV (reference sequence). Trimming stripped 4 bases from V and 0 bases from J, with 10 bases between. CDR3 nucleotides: TGTGCCAGCAGTTACGACAGAAACTCCTACAATGAGCAGTTCTTC. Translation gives CASSYDRNSYNEQFF.

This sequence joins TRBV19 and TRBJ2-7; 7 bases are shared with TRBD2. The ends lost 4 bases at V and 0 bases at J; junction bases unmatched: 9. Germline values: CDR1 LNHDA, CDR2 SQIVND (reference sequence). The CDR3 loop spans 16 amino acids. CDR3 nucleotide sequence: TGTGCCAGTAGTAGAGGAGGCGGGAGTTTCTCCTACGAGCAGTACTTC. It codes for CASSRGGGSFSYEQYF.

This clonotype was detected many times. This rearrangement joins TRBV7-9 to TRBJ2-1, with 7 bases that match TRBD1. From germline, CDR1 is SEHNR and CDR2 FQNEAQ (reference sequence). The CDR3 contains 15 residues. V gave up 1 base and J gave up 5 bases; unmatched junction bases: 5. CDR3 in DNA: TGTGCCAGCAGCTTAGGAGGGGGCGCCGACAATGAGCAGTTCTTC. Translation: CASSLGGGADNEQFF.

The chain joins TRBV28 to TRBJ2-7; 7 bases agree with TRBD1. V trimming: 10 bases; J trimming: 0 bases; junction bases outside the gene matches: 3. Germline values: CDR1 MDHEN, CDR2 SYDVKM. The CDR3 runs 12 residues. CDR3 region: CATTGSSYEQYF. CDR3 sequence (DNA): TGTGCCACGACAGGGAGCTCCTACGAGCAGTACTTC.

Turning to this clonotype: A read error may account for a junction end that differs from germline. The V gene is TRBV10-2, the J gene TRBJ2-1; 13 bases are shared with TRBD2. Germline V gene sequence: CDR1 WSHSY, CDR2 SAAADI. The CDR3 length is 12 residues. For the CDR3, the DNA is TGCGCCAGCAGTGAGTGGGGGACTAGCGGGGAGTTC. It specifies CASSEWGTSGEF.

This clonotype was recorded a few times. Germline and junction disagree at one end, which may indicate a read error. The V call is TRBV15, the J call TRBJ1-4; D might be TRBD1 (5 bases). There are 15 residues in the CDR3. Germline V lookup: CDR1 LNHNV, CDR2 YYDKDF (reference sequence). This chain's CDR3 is CATGGAPGRVEKLLF. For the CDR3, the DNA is TGTGCCACCGGCGGAGCGCCGGGGCGGGTTGAAAAACTGCTTTTT. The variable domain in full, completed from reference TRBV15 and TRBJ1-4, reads DAMVIQNPRYQVTQFGKPVTLSCSQTLNHNVMYWYQQKSSQAPKLLFHYYDKDFNNEADTPDNFQSRRPNTSFCFLDIRSPGLGDTAMYLCATGGAPGRVEKLLFGSGTQLSVL.

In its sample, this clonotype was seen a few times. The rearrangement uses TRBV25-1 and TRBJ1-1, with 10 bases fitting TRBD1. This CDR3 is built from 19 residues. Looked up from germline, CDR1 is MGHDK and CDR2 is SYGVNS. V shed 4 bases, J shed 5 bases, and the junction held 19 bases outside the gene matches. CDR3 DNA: TGTGCCAGCAGTGCCCTTGGGGCCTCCGGGACAGGGGTTCGGACTGAAGCTTTCTTT. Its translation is CASSALGASGTGVRTEAFF. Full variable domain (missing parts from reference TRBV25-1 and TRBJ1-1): EADIYQTPRYLVIGTGKKITLECSQTMGHDKMYWYQQDPGMELHLIHYSYGVNSTEKGDLSSESTVSRIRTEHFPLTLESARPSHTSQYLCASSALGASGTGVRTEAFFGQGTRLTVV.

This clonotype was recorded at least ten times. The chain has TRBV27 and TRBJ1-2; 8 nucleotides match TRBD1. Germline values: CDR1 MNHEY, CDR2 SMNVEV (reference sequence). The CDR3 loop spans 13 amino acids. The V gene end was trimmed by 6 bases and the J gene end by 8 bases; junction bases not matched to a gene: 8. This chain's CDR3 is CASRPRTGWGYTF. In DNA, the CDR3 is TGTGCCAGCAGACCCCGGACAGGGTGGGGCTACACCTTC.

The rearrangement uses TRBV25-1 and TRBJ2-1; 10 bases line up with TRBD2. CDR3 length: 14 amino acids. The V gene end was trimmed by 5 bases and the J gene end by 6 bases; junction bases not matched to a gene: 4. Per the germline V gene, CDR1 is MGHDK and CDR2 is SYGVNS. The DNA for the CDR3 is TGTGCCAGCAGTCGCCTAGCGGGGGTCAATGAGCAGTTCTTC. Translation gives CASSRLAGVNEQFF.

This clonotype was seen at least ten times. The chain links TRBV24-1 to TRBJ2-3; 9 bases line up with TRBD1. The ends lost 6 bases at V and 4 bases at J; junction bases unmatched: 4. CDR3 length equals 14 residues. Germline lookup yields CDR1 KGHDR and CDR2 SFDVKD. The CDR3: CATSTTGGSDTQYF. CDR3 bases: TGTGCCACCAGTACGACAGGGGGTTCAGATACGCAGTATTTT.

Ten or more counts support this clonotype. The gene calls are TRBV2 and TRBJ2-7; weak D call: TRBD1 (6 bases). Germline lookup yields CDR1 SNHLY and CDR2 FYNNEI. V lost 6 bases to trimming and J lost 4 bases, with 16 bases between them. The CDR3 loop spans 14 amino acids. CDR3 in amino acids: CASRSDSVGYEQYF. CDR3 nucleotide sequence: TGTGCCAGCAGATCGGACAGCGTCGGTTACGAGCAGTACTTC. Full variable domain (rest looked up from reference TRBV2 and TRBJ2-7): EPEVTQTPSHQVTQMGQEVILRCVPISNHLYFYWYRQILGQKVEFLVSFYNNEISEKSEIFDDQFSVERPDGSNFTLKIRSTKLEDSAMYFCASRSDSVGYEQYFGPGTRLTVT.

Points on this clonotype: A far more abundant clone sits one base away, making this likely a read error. CDR3: CSAHSGNSYEQFF. The DNA of the CDR3 is TGCAGTGCCCACTCCGGCAACTCCTACGAGCAGTTCTTC. The rearrangement uses TRBV20-1 and TRBJ2-1; D unresolved. Germline-derived CDR1 and CDR2 are DFQATT and SNEGSKA (reference sequence). V gave up 6 bases and J gave up 10 bases, with 19 bases separating them. The CDR3 is made up of 13 amino acids.

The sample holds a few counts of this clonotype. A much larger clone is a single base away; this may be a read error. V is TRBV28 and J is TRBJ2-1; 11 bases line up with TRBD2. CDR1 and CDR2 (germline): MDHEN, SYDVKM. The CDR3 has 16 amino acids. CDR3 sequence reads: CASSLLLAGEINEQLF. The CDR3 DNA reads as TGTGCCAGCAGTTTATTACTAGCGGGAGAAATCAATGAGCAGCTCTTC.

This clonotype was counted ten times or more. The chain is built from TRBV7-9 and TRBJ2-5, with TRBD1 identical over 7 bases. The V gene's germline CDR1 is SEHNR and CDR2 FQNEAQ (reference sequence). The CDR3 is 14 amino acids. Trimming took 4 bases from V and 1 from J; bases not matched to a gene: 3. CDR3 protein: CASSWTGSQETQYF. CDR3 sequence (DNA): TGTGCCAGCAGCTGGACAGGATCCCAAGAGACCCAGTACTTC.